This note documents a single TCR beta chain sequence. There is no known antigen for this receptor. Within one base of it there is no much larger clone, and no base qualities were kept. The immunoSEQ Assay, which relies on bias-controlled multiplex PCR amplification of genomic DNA, was used to profile TCRbeta CDR3 regions. The source study handled its data this way. The absolute abundance of each unique TCRbeta CDR3 region was quantified after sequences were collapsed and filtered. Differential abundance was assessed using a binomial (Fisher-equivalent) model and a beta-binomial model in which time-dependent variance fitted from healthy donors was added. Clones with fewer than 5 combined templates were removed, and differential abundance was called for clones with a Benjamini-Hochberg FDR below 0.01. In the beta-binomial model, variance was expressed as a function of the total template count across the two samples, in the form v = (b*log(k)+a)^2. Here the immuneACCESS table is served through TCRdb, limited to in-frame sequences with V and J called. Missing clones are a known gap in these copies; in checked studies unresolved V genes cover under half, and the rest lacks a known reason. The V and J calls and clone size were taken over from that table, and D and trimming were inferred from the DNA. The sample data list some 100,000 clones, and 75% to 90% of these were observed just once. The top ten constitute roughly 6% of the sample.

These data originate in a study of identifying expanded T cells in peripheral blood (dated by TCRdb to the late 2010s). Regarding the complete study: Four technical replicates, made by sequencing separate aliquots from the same pool of genomic DNA, were compared pairwise. The paper's findings and limits, for the study overall: The authors expected biological variance in healthy repertoires might increase further over much longer intervals such as months to years. Variance in clone template counts between two-week samples significantly increased with total template count across all healthy donors. Both the number of clones called differentially abundant and the false-positive rate were significantly reduced by the beta-binomial model across all healthy-donor time intervals. The binomial model flagged 0.9 to 1.5 differentially abundant clones between technical replicates, compared with about 16 over roughly 2 weeks and 19 over around 4 weeks.

Looking up the germline V gene yields CDR1 MNHEY and CDR2 SVGAGI. Including the terminal cysteine and phenylalanine, the CDR3 comprises 14 residues. Only the CDR3 portion is preserved as DNA: 42 bases, with reading frame beginning at the first base. The junction shows trimming of 10 bases on V and 2 bases on J, plus 15 bases between the germline ends. No immune events such as infections were documented for the healthy donors during the collection period. Time-dependent variance in a beta-binomial model of T-cell clone differential abundance was calibrated using healthy-donor blood repertoires as a training cohort. The training cohort was composed of approximately ten healthy donors, 3 female and 7 male. On average the donors were around 41 years old, and their ages spanned about 25 to 64 years. Obtained from a commercial supplier, whole blood was collected from each healthy donor at three time points set two to three weeks apart. Genomic DNA was extracted from unsorted whole blood for immunosequencing.

The sample taken for sequencing was blood. This TCR was sampled from a person aged 18-69 years in good health. The rearranged segments are TRBV6-5 and TRBJ1-3; too little of a D gene remains to name it. The bases are TGTGCCACGGAGCGGGGAGGAGCTGGAAACACCATATATTTT. Protein translation: CATERGGAGNTIYF.